The present T cell receptor beta chain was sequenced within a study of cytomegalovirus exposure and HLA in healthy donors. Whole-study context: Caucasian-associated ancestry cluster membership applied to about four fifths of approximately 400 genotyped donors.

The study's findings and limits: Whilst most TCR sequences proved rare, a subset of public TCRs occurred across many donors. Sequencing likely produced, as an artifact, a cluster of highly shared sequence variants.

About this clone: Antigen specificity is unknown.

This PCR relied on a set of 60 Vbeta primers and 13 Jbeta primers. The method was immunoSEQ multiplex PCR; TCRdb's version includes in-frame clones alone and lacks a portion of them. This sample has fewer than 120,000 clones, with approximately 84% found just once. The germline V and J ends were trimmed by 3 bases and 0 bases, with 11 bases remaining between them. Germline lookup yields CDR1 SQVTM and CDR2 ANQGSEA. CDR3 length: 14 amino acids. Sequencing input: PBMCs. The receptor was derived from a man aged 40-55 years in good health and CMV-seronegative. The V gene is TRBV29-1, the J gene TRBJ1-1; TRBD1 is a possible D gene (6 bases). CDR3 DNA sequence: TGCAGCGTTGATGGCAGGGGACTGAACACTGAAGCTTTCTTT. Encoded protein: CSVDGRGLNTEAFF.